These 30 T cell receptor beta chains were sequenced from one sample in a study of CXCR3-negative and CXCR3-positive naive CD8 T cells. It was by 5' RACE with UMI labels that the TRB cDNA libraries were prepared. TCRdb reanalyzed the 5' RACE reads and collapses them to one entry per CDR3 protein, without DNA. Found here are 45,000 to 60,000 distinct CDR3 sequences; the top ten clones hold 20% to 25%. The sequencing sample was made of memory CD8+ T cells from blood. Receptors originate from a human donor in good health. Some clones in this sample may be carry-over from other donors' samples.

The CDR3 here is CASSLSRAYEQYF. The chain carries TRBV28 and TRBJ2-7. This CDR3 has 13 residues. Germline assignment: CDR1 MDHEN and CDR2 SYDVKM.

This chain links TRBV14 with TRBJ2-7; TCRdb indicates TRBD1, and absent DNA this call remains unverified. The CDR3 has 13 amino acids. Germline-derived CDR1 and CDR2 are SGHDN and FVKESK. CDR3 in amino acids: CASSQMGQYEQYF.

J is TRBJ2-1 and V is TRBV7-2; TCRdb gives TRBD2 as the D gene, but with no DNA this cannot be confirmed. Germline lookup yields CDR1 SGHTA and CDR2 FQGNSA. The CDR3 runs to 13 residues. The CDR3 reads CASGASGGGEQFF.

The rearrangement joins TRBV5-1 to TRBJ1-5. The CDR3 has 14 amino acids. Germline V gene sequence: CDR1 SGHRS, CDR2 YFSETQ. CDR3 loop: CASSLAVGNQPQHF.

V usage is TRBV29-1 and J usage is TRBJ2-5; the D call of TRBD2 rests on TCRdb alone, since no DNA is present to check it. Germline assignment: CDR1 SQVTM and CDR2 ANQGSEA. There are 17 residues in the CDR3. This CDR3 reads CSVEDLEAGGRQETQYF.

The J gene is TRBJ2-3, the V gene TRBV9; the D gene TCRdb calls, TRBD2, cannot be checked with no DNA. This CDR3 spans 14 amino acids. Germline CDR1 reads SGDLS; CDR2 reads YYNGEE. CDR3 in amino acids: CASSVDLAEDTQYF.

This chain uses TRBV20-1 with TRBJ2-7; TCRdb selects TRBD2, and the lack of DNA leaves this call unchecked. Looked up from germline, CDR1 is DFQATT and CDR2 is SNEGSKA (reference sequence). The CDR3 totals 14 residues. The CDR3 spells CSARDSGGVHEQYF.

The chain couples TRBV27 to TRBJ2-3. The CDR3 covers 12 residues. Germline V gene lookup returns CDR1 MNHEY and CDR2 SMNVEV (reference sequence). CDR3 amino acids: CASSLMGDTQYF.

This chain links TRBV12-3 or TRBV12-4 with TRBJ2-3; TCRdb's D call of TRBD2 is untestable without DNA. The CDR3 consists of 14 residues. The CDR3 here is CASSALDSTDTQYF.

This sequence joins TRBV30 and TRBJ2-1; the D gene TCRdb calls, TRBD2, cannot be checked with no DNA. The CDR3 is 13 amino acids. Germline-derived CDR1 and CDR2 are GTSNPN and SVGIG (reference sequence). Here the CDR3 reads CAWSVSSHNEQFF.

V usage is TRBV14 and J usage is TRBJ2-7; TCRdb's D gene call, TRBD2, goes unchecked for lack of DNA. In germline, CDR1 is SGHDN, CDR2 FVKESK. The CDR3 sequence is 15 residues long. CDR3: CASSQAAGWTYEQYF.

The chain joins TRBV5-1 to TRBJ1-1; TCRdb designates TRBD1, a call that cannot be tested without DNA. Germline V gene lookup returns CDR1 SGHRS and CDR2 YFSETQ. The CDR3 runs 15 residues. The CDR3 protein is CASMRTGGRGTEAFF.

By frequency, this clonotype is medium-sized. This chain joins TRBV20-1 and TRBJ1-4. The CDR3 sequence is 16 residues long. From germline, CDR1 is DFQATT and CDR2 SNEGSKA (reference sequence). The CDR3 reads CSARDFRPGNNEKLFF.

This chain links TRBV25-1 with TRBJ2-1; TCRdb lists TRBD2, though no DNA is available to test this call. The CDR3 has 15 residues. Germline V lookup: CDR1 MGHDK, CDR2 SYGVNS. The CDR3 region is CASSEASGESNEQFF.

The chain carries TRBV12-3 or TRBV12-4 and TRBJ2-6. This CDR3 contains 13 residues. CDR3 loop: CASSLAGANVLTF.

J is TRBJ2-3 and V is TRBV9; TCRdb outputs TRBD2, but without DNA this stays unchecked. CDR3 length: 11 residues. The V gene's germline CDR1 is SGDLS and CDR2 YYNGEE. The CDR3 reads CASSTEGIQYF.

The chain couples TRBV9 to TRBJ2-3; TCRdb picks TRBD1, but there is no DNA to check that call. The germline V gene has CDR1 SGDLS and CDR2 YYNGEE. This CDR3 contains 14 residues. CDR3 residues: CASSVEAGTDTQYF.

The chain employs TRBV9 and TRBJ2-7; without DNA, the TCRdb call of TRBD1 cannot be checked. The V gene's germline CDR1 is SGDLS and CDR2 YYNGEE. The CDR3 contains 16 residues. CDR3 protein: CASSGGTFVSSYEQYF.

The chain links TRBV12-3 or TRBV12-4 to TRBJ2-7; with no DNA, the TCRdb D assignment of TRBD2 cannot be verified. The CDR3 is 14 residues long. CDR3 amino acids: CASRLAGGVYEQYF.

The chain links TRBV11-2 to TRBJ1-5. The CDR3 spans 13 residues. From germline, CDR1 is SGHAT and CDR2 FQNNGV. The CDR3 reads CASSLWEDQPQHF.

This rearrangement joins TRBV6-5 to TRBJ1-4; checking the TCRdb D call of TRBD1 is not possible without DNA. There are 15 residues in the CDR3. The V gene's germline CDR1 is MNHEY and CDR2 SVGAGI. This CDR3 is CASSYSKGGIEKLFF.

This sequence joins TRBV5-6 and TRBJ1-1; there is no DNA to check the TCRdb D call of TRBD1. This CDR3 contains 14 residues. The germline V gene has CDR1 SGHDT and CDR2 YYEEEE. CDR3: CASSPGTGPREAFF.

The CDR3 sequence: CASSSTSVMDTQYF. V usage is TRBV12-3 or TRBV12-4 and J usage is TRBJ2-3; TCRdb reports TRBD2, a call that lacks DNA to check it against. The CDR3 runs to 14 residues.

CDR3 loop: CSARGQGRLYNEQFF. This chain links TRBV20-1 with TRBJ2-1; TCRdb's D call, TRBD1, is unchecked because there is no DNA. Germline values: CDR1 DFQATT, CDR2 SNEGSKA (reference sequence). The CDR3 runs to 15 residues.

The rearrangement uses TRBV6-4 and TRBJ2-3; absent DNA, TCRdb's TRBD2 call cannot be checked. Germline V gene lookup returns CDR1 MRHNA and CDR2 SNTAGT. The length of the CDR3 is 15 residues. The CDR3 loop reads CASSDSAGGPDTQYF.

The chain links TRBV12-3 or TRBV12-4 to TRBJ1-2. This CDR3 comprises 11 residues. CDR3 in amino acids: CASNYNYGYTF.

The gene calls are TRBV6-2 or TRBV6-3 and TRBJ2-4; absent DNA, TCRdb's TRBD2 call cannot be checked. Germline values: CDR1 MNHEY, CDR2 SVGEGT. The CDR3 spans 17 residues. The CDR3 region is CASSFGLAGGDLNIQYF.

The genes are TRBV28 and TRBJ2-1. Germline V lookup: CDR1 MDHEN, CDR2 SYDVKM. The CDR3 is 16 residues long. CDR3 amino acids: CASSRGSLRSYNEQFF.

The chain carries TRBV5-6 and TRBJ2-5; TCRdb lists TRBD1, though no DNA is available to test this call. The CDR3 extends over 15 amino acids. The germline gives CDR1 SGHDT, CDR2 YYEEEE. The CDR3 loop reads CASSLEAGALETQYF.

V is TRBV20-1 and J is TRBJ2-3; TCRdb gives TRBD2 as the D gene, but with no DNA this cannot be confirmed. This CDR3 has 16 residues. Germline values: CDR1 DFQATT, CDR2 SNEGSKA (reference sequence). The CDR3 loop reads CSASALTSGGADAQYF.